The table lists the clone carrying this T cell receptor (beta chain) with many counts. The antigen is not known. The sample originates from a study of T-cell reconstitution after alpha-beta-depleted transplantation in children. Study-level findings and limits: About two months after transplant, alpha-beta T cells reportedly came from several hundred expanded graft clones. Surviving recipient T cells and intrathymic progenitors accounted for some patients' high TCRbeta diversity at day 60. The authors attributed T-cell counts and diversity one year after transplant mostly to newly produced T cells.

Using unique molecular identifiers, the investigators prepared the TCRbeta library. TCRdb fed the PCR reads into MiXCR, producing one record per CDR3 protein. The sample lists about 120,000 distinct CDR3 sequences; roughly 23% were seen once. The CDR3 is 13 amino acids. From germline, CDR1 is SGDLS and CDR2 YYNGEE. Trimming left V 4 bases short and J 5 bases short, with 12 bases between. The chain has TRBV9 and TRBJ2-5; a weak D match, TRBD2 (5 bases). The origin of this receptor is a male patient under 10 years old who had a stem cell transplant for chronic granulomatous disease, so the T cells may come from the graft donor. The sample was PBMCs, mostly from graft donor cells, taken 180 days after TCRalphabeta/CD19-depleted stem cell transplant. CDR3 sequence: CASSPPRRETQYF. As DNA, the CDR3 is TGTGCCAGCAGCCCCCCGCGGAGGGAGACCCAGTACTTC.